The entry below gives a single T cell receptor (beta chain) sequence along with its context. The antigen remains undetermined. Expansion with viral peptide pools was applied to antigen-specific CD4+ T cells by the ViraFEST assay prior to sequencing. Isolation of CD4+ T cells took place after approximately 10 days of culture. Each participant was given two doses of one vaccine (BNT162b2 or mRNA-1273). Vaccine recipients had no previous SARS-CoV-2 infection; their nucleocapsid antibodies were negative. Cultures of about 2 million PBMC per well contained approximately 10 IU/ml IL-2 plus 10 ug/ml peptides. Half-medium replacement with IL-2 medium occurred on days 3 and 7. This specimen comes from a study of vaccination effects on CD4 cells after COVID-19. Across the study: It was a median of 72 days after the second dose that post-vaccine samples were obtained.

Repertoires were generated with immunoSEQ multiplex PCR, while TCRdb's copy carries only in-frame clones and drops some. In the table there are tens of thousands of clones, 65% to 85% of which are singletons. Germline V lookup: CDR1 MGHRA, CDR2 YSYEKL. CDR3 length: 15 amino acids. The V end was cut by 4 bases, the J end by 2 bases, with 13 bases between. The rearrangement links TRBV4-1 to TRBJ2-3; D remains ambiguous. The source of this sequence is a human donor who received a COVID-19 vaccine. This specimen was CD4+ T cells from PBMCs cultured with HCoV-229E spike peptides, taken after COVID-19 vaccination. The CDR3 loop is CASSPRSPPTDTQYF. CDR3 bases: TGCGCCAGCAGCCCTAGAAGCCCACCCACAGATACGCAGTATTTT.